These 17 T cell receptor beta chains originate from one sample sequenced in a study of OX40 agonist ivuxolimab in advanced cancers. Measured with immunoSEQ multiplex PCR; TCRdb has only the in-frame clones, and not every one. The table lists about 94,000 clones, approximately 93% of them singletons. This specimen consisted of CD4+ or CD8+ T cells sorted from blood, obtained in a trial of the OX40 agonist ivuxolimab. These receptors came from an adult with an advanced solid tumor such as melanoma, head and neck, liver or kidney cancer.

V is TRBV6-1 and J is TRBJ2-3; the match to TRBD2 covers 8 bases. The CDR3 is 14 amino acids. The germline V gene encodes CDR1 MNHNS and CDR2 SASEGT. The V segment lost 4 bases and the J segment 2 bases; nucleotides outside the gene matches: 2. The CDR3 region is CASSGAGATDTQYF. In DNA, the CDR3 is TGTGCCAGCAGTGGAGCGGGGGCCACAGATACGCAGTATTTT.

The CDR3 reads CASTSLNNQPQHF. The CDR3 DNA reads TGTGCCAGCACCTCACTAAACAATCAGCCCCAGCATTTT. The chain combines TRBV6-5 with TRBJ1-5; D gene ambiguous. The CDR3 has 13 amino acids. The germline CDR1 and CDR2 sequences are MNHEY and SVGAGI. V was cut by 7 bases and J by 3 bases, with 10 bases left in between.

The rearrangement joins TRBV7-2 to TRBJ2-5; D uncertain. Trimming took 1 base from V and 1 from J, leaving 7 bases between them. The germline V gene encodes CDR1 SGHTA and CDR2 FQGNSA. This CDR3 comprises 14 residues. In nucleotides, the CDR3 is TGTGCCAGCAGCTTAGGGCAGGTCCAAGAGACCCAGTACTTC. Protein: CASSLGQVQETQYF.

The V and J genes are TRBV7-9 and TRBJ1-4; D is undetermined. Germline values: CDR1 SEHNR, CDR2 FQNEAQ (reference sequence). Trimming pared 1 base from V and 7 bases from J, leaving 13 bases between. This CDR3 comprises 15 residues. CDR3 coding DNA: TGTGCCAGCAGCTTAGAAGGATGGCGAGGTGAAAAACTGTTTTTT. The encoded protein is CASSLEGWRGEKLFF.

The chain employs TRBV9 and TRBJ2-6; D uncertain. Germline loops: CDR1 SGDLS, CDR2 YYNGEE. V was cut by 0 bases and J by 1 base, with 17 bases left in between. There are 19 residues in the CDR3. The CDR3 region has the DNA TGTGCCAGCAGCGTAGGCCTCTCCTTCGCCAGTTCTGGGGCCAACGTCCTGACTTTC. Protein sequence: CASSVGLSFASSGANVLTF.

The chain combines TRBV5-6 with TRBJ1-1; D is possibly TRBD1 (6 bases). Between the trimmed V and J ends, which lost 2 bases and 8 bases, there was a span of 13 bases. Germline assignment: CDR1 SGHDT and CDR2 YYEEEE. This CDR3 has 13 amino acids. This CDR3 is CASSLAPRGEAFF. In nucleotides, the CDR3 is TGTGCCAGCAGCTTAGCTCCCAGGGGAGAAGCTTTCTTT.

V usage is TRBV18 and J usage is TRBJ2-5, with D perhaps matching TRBD1 or TRBD2 (5 bases each). Germline CDR1 KGHSH, CDR2 LQKENI. The CDR3 spans 13 residues. V lost 3 bases, J lost 5 bases, and 10 bases lay in between. DNA of the CDR3: TGTGCCAGCTCACCCCCGGGACGGGAGACCCAGTACTTC. Protein product: CASSPPGRETQYF.

The chain joins TRBV19 to TRBJ1-4; 7 nucleotides line up with TRBD1. The CDR3 length is 14 residues. V gave up 7 bases and J gave up 11 bases; unmatched junction bases: 13. Germline V lookup: CDR1 LNHDA, CDR2 SQIVND (reference sequence). CDR3: CASNTDVPRGKLFF. In DNA, the CDR3 is TGTGCCAGTAACACCGACGTTCCCAGGGGGAAACTGTTTTTT.

The rearrangement joins TRBV6-4 to TRBJ1-4, with D possibly being TRBD1 (6 bases). This CDR3 has 15 amino acids. Germline V lookup: CDR1 MRHNA, CDR2 SNTAGT. Trimming took off 4 bases at V and 8 bases at J, with 17 bases between the two ends. CDR3 in amino acids: CASSAPNDRSEKLFF. Here the CDR3 DNA reads TGTGCCAGCAGTGCTCCCAATGACAGGTCCGAAAAACTGTTTTTT.

The V gene is TRBV28, the J gene TRBJ2-7, with 9 bases identical to TRBD2. The CDR3 extends over 15 amino acids. V lost 4 bases and J lost 2; bases outside the gene matches: 6. The germline V gene encodes CDR1 MDHEN and CDR2 SYDVKM. CDR3 nucleotides: TGTGCCAGCAGTTCCCGTAGCGGGGGCACCTACGAGCAGTACTTC. Encoded protein: CASSSRSGGTYEQYF.

The chain carries TRBV7-2 and TRBJ1-5, with D perhaps TRBD1 (5 bases). V was cut by 1 base and J by 8 bases, with 15 bases left in between. CDR1 SGHTA and CDR2 FQGNSA come from the germline V gene. There are 15 residues in the CDR3. CDR3 sequence: CASSLEGVRYEPQHF. The CDR3 bases are TGTGCCAGCAGCTTAGAAGGGGTAAGGTATGAGCCCCAGCATTTT.

A single count supports this clone. The chain links TRBV7-2 to TRBJ1-3; D remains ambiguous. The CDR3 loop spans 15 amino acids. V was pared by 7 bases and J by 0 bases, with 13 bases between. CDR1 and CDR2 (germline): SGHTA, FQGNSA. CDR3 bases: TGTGCCAGCACCCCCATGGAGCACTCTGGAAACACCATATATTTT. It yields the protein CASTPMEHSGNTIYF. The whole variable domain, filled in from reference TRBV7-2 and TRBJ1-3, reads GAGVSQSPSNKVTEKGKDVELRCDPISGHTALYWYRQSLGQGLEFLIYFQGNSAPDKSGLPSDRFSAERTGGSVSTLTIQRTQQEDSAVYLCASTPMEHSGNTIYFGEGSWLTVV.

This chain connects TRBV10-3 to TRBJ1-4; D is ambiguous. Between the trimmed V and J ends, which lost 8 bases and 6 bases, there was a span of 7 bases. In germline, CDR1 is ENHRY, CDR2 SYGVKD. This CDR3 contains 11 residues. The CDR3 nucleotides read TGTGCCATCGGCGGCGATGAAAAACTGTTTTTT. Protein sequence: CAIGGDEKLFF.

This clone was recorded a few times. V is TRBV10-2 and J is TRBJ2-7; 7 bases are a match to TRBD1. Germline CDR1 is WSHSY and CDR2 is SAAADI. The CDR3 runs 12 residues. Unmatched junction bases numbered 4, after V lost 7 bases and J lost 4 bases. DNA of the CDR3: TGCGCCAGCAAAGGCAGGGGGTACGAGCAGTACTTC. It is translated as CASKGRGYEQYF.

The count of this clone is one. The chain uses TRBV29-1 and TRBJ1-5; tentative D call: TRBD1 (5 bases). Germline V CDR1 and CDR2: SQVTM, ANQGSEA. CDR3 size: 15 residues. With 6 bases removed from V and 5 bases from J, the gap between germline ends came to 20 bases. In nucleotides, the CDR3 is TGCAGCGTCGCTGAAGGGGAGGGAATCGATCAGCCCCAGCATTTT. Translation gives CSVAEGEGIDQPQHF.

The chain has TRBV7-3 and TRBJ1-6, with D unclear. The CDR3 loop spans 15 amino acids. Germline-derived CDR1 and CDR2 are SGHTA and FQGTGA. With 2 bases removed from V and 3 bases from J, the gap between germline ends came to 8 bases. For the CDR3, the DNA is TGTGCCAGCAGCTTAGACGGAGACTATAATTCACCCCTCCACTTT. Amino acids: CASSLDGDYNSPLHF. Full variable domain (remainder filled in from reference TRBV7-3 and TRBJ1-6): GAGVSQTPSNKVTEKGKYVELRCDPISGHTALYWYRQSLGQGPEFLIYFQGTGAADDSGLPNDRFFAVRPEGSVSTLKIQRTERGDSAVYLCASSLDGDYNSPLHFGNGTRLTVT.

This clone has a single count. The V call is TRBV7-9, the J call TRBJ1-1, with 7 bases that match TRBD1. V shed 5 bases, J shed 10 bases, and the junction held 7 bases outside the gene matches. Germline loops: CDR1 SEHNR, CDR2 FQNEAQ (reference sequence). The CDR3 has 12 amino acids. The chain's CDR3 is CASSPPGQRAFF. The CDR3 nucleotides read TGTGCCAGCAGCCCCCCGGGACAGCGAGCTTTCTTT.